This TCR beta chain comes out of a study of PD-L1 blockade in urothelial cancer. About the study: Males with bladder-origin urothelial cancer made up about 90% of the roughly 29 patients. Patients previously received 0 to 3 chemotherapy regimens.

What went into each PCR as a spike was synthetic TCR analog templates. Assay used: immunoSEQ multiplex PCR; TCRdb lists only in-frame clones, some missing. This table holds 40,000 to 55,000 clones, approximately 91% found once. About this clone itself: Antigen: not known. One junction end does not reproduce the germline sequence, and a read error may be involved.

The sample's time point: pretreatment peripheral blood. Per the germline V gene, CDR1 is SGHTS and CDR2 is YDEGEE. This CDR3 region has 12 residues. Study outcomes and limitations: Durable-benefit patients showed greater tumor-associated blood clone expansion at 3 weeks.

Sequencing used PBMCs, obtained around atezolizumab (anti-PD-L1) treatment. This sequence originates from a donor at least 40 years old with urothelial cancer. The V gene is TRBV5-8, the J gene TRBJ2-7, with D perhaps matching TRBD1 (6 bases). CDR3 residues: CASSLPTGKVSF. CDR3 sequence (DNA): TGTGCCAGCAGCTTGCCTACAGGGAAGGTTAGCTTC.